One sample yielded the 27 T cell receptor beta chains listed below, sequenced in a study of human T cells and chemical hapten exposure. The time point here: pre-sensitization, week 0. Described treatment: therapeutic diphenylcyclopropenone sensitization with weekly scalp DPC. TCRdb processed the RACE reads anew with MiXCR; each CDR3 protein has one entry. The repertoire holds about 300,000 distinct CDR3 sequences, with 5.5% as singletons. The input for sequencing was whole blood, taken in connection with sensitization to the hapten diphenylcyclopropenone (DPC). These receptors came from a woman younger than 30 with alopecia areata. Some clones in this sample may be carry-over from other donors' samples.

This clonotype was counted only a few times. CDR3 sequence reads: CASSQDSAGGWYEQYF. The CDR3 bases are TGCGCCAGCAGCCAAGATTCAGCGGGGGGTTGGTACGAGCAGTACTTC. The gene calls are TRBV4-3 and TRBJ2-7; 9 bases agree with TRBD2. CDR3 size: 16 residues. From germline, CDR1 is LGHNA and CDR2 YSLEER. V was pared by 0 bases and J by 4 bases, with 7 bases of the junction left unmatched.

This clonotype occurred many times. J is TRBJ2-6 and V is TRBV2; D uncertain. This CDR3 region has 14 residues. The germline gives CDR1 SNHLY, CDR2 FYNNEI. The ends were cut back, 7 bases at V and 1 base at J, with 8 bases in the middle. The CDR3, as DNA: TGTGCCAGCAAGAAAATTTCTGGGGCCAACGTCCTGACTTTC. Protein: CASKKISGANVLTF. Drawing the rest from reference TRBV2 and TRBJ2-6, the complete variable domain is EPEVTQTPSHQVTQMGQEVILRCVPISNHLYFYWYRQILGQKVEFLVSFYNNEISEKSEIFDDQFSVERPDGSNFTLKIRSTKLEDSAMYFCASKKISGANVLTFGAGSRLTVL.

In this sample, this clonotype turned up many times. The chain has TRBV2 and TRBJ2-3, with 11 bases lining up with TRBD2. J gave up 2 bases and V 5 bases, and 6 bases lay outside the gene matches. This CDR3 has 16 residues. Germline CDR1 SNHLY, CDR2 FYNNEI. The CDR3 loop is CASSLTSGVPTDTQYF. The CDR3 DNA reads TGTGCCAGCAGTTTGACTAGCGGGGTTCCCACAGATACGCAGTATTTT.

This clonotype was recorded many times. The chain has TRBV2 and TRBJ1-4; D unclear. The CDR3 contains 14 residues. Germline loops: CDR1 SNHLY, CDR2 FYNNEI. The germline V and J ends were trimmed by 3 bases and 8 bases, with 13 bases remaining between them. For the CDR3, the DNA is TGTGCCAGCAGTGAGATGGGATCGGGCGAAAAACTGTTTTTT. Translated, it gives CASSEMGSGEKLFF.

This clonotype was seen repeatedly, ten times or more. V is TRBV28 and J is TRBJ2-1, with a tentative D call TRBD2 (5 bases). The CDR3 sequence is 12 residues long. V shed 6 bases and J shed 9 bases, with 12 bases lying between them. CDR1 and CDR2 (germline): MDHEN, SYDVKM. CDR3 nucleotide sequence: TGTGCCAGCAGCCTACCACGGGGTGAGCAGTTCTTC. This encodes CASSLPRGEQFF.

This clonotype was observed a few times. The chain has TRBV29-1 and TRBJ1-1; the match to TRBD1 covers 12 bases. Germline lookup yields CDR1 SQVTM and CDR2 ANQGSEA. The V segment lost 3 bases and the J segment 7 bases; nucleotides outside the gene matches: 9. The CDR3 runs 15 residues. The CDR3 DNA is TGCAGCGTTGATAGGTCGGGACAGGGGGCAGGTGAAGCTTTCTTT. Translating gives CSVDRSGQGAGEAFF.

The chain links TRBV12-3 or TRBV12-4 to TRBJ1-4; no clear D gene. The CDR3 extends over 15 amino acids. V was pared by 8 bases and J by 1 base, with 14 bases between. The chain's CDR3 is CASSPGMGTNEKLFF. CDR3 nucleotide sequence: TGTGCCAGCTCCCCGGGGATGGGAACTAATGAAAAACTGTTTTTT.

This clonotype was observed at least ten times. The CDR3 spells CASSFQRGADTQYF. The CDR3 coding sequence is TGTGCCAGCAGCTTCCAGCGGGGTGCAGATACGCAGTATTTT. The chain links TRBV7-2 to TRBJ2-3; 7 bases line up with TRBD2. CDR3 length: 14 residues. The V gene end was trimmed by 3 bases and the J gene end by 4 bases; junction bases not matched to a gene: 4. The V gene's germline CDR1 is SGHTA and CDR2 FQGNSA.

This clonotype has more than one count but fewer than ten. The V gene is TRBV5-1, the J gene TRBJ2-5; 14 bases line up with TRBD2. Per the germline V gene, CDR1 is SGHRS and CDR2 is YFSETQ. The junction had 2 bases not matched to a gene; V was cut back by 4 bases and J by 0 bases. The CDR3 is made up of 16 amino acids. DNA of the CDR3: TGCGCCAGCAGCAGGACTAGCGGGGGGTACCAAGAGACCCAGTACTTC. Residues: CASSRTSGGYQETQYF.

This rearrangement joins TRBV7-3 to TRBJ2-1, with TRBD2 matching 9 bases. Germline CDR1 reads SGHTA; CDR2 reads FQGTGA. J lost 0 bases, V lost 6 bases, and 6 bases had no gene match. The CDR3 consists of 16 residues. The CDR3 coding sequence is TGTGCCAGCAGTCAGAGCGGGGGGAGCTCCTACAATGAGCAGTTCTTC. It codes for CASSQSGGSSYNEQFF.

The V and J genes are TRBV4-2 and TRBJ1-1; 7 positions match TRBD1. Germline V gives CDR1 LGHNA, CDR2 YNFKEQ. V shed 1 base and J 1 base; nucleotides not matched to a gene: 24. The CDR3 extends over 22 amino acids. The CDR3 loop is CASSQVLRYRDRRNRANTEAFF. Written as DNA, the CDR3 is TGTGCCAGCAGCCAAGTCCTTCGATACCGGGACAGAAGAAATAGGGCGAACACTGAAGCTTTCTTT.

In this sample, this clonotype turned up many times. The CDR3: CASSFPSGAYQETQYF. The CDR3 DNA reads TGTGCCAGCAGCTTCCCCAGCGGAGCGTACCAAGAGACCCAGTACTTC. The chain couples TRBV5-6 to TRBJ2-5; possible D gene TRBD2, 5 bases. Germline assignment: CDR1 SGHDT and CDR2 YYEEEE. This CDR3 region has 16 residues. V lost 2 bases and J lost 0, with 14 bases in between.

This clonotype showed up many times. V usage is TRBV12-3 or TRBV12-4 and J usage is TRBJ1-4; D unclear. There are 15 residues in the CDR3. The V end was cut by 4 bases, the J end by 0 bases, with 9 bases between. Here the CDR3 reads CASSWGDPTNEKLFF. The CDR3 DNA sequence: TGTGCCAGCAGTTGGGGAGATCCAACTAATGAAAAACTGTTTTTT.

The chain is built from TRBV5-1 and TRBJ2-3; 8 nucleotides line up with TRBD1. The CDR3 runs 16 residues. Germline V gene data show CDR1 as SGHRS and CDR2 as YFSETQ. V lost 7 bases to trimming and J lost 2 bases; unmatched junction nucleotides: 12. For the CDR3, the DNA is TGCGCCAGCGCCCGAGGAGGGACAGGCAACACAGATACGCAGTATTTT. Its translation is CASARGGTGNTDTQYF.

This clonotype has just a few counts. This chain links TRBV6-5 with TRBJ2-3; either TRBD1 or TRBD2 may fit D (5 bases each). Germline CDR1 reads MNHEY; CDR2 reads SVGAGI. V was shortened by 8 bases and J by 0 bases, with 21 bases between the two germline ends. The CDR3 runs to 17 residues. This CDR3 is CASRPLRGRISTDTQYF. As DNA, the CDR3 is TGTGCCAGCCGACCCCTCCGGGGCCGTATTAGCACAGATACGCAGTATTTT.

This chain joins TRBV5-4 and TRBJ1-5; possibly TRBD1 for D (5 bases). Trimming pared 4 bases from V and 2 bases from J, leaving 16 bases between. This CDR3 has 16 residues. The V gene's germline CDR1 is SGHNT and CDR2 YYREEE (reference sequence). The CDR3 DNA follows: TGTGCCAGCAGCAACGACGGACACCTCGGCAATCAGCCCCAGCATTTT. Translating gives CASSNDGHLGNQPQHF.

This clonotype was observed at least ten times. This chain uses TRBV6-1 with TRBJ1-5, with 9 bases matching TRBD1. Germline values: CDR1 MNHNS, CDR2 SASEGT. V was pared by 11 bases and J by 3 bases, with 8 bases of the junction left unmatched. This CDR3 comprises 14 residues. The CDR3 nucleotides read TGTGCCGCGGGGACAGGGATCTTCAATCAGCCCCAGCATTTT. Its translation: CAAGTGIFNQPQHF.

The chain links TRBV2 to TRBJ1-2; D is unresolved. Germline V lookup: CDR1 SNHLY, CDR2 FYNNEI. With 4 bases removed from V and 0 bases from J, the gap between germline ends came to 3 bases. The CDR3 has 12 residues. The CDR3 region has the DNA TGTGCCAGCAGTGTGACTAACTATGGCTACACCTTC. It codes for CASSVTNYGYTF.

The sample holds many counts of this clonotype. This chain connects TRBV12-3 or TRBV12-4 to TRBJ1-3; D ambiguous. There are 13 residues in the CDR3. Trimming took off 2 bases at V and 6 bases at J, with 8 bases between the two ends. CDR3 coding DNA: TGTGCCAGCAGTTTAAACAGCTTAAACACCATATATTTT. The encoded protein is CASSLNSLNTIYF.

The table lists this clonotype with a few counts. This rearrangement joins TRBV29-1 to TRBJ2-2, with D possibly being TRBD2 (7 bases). In germline, CDR1 is SQVTM, CDR2 ANQGSEA. The CDR3 consists of 14 residues. Trimming shortened V by 4 bases and J by 4 bases, and 13 bases separated the two germline ends. This CDR3 reads CSVVGGAGTGELFF. The CDR3 nucleotides are TGCAGCGTTGTTGGGGGGGCTGGCACCGGGGAGCTGTTTTTT.

V and J are TRBV3-1 and TRBJ2-2, with TRBD2 identical over 13 bases. This CDR3 region has 16 residues. Germline CDR1 and CDR2: LGHDT and YNNKEL (reference sequence). After removal of 4 bases from V and 9 bases from J, the junction contained 8 bases not matched to a gene. The CDR3 coding sequence is TGTGCCAGCAGCCGGACTAGCGGGGGCTCGTATAGGGAGCTGTTTTTT. Protein: CASSRTSGGSYRELFF.

This clonotype has more than one count but fewer than ten. This chain joins TRBV3-1 and TRBJ2-3, with TRBD2 matching over 7 bases. V lost 1 base to trimming and J lost 9 bases; unmatched junction nucleotides: 4. CDR3 length: 13 amino acids. Germline lookup yields CDR1 LGHDT and CDR2 YNNKEL (reference sequence). This CDR3 is CASSQVGGGTQYF. CDR3 sequence (DNA): TGTGCCAGCAGCCAAGTCGGCGGGGGAACGCAGTATTTT.

This clonotype was found many times. The V and J genes are TRBV19 and TRBJ1-1; TRBD1 agrees at 9 bases. The CDR3 is made up of 16 amino acids. V lost 5 bases to trimming and J lost 3 bases; unmatched junction nucleotides: 10. The germline V gene has CDR1 LNHDA and CDR2 SQIVND (reference sequence). CDR3: CASSPRTGDWDTEAFF. The CDR3 DNA reads TGTGCCAGTAGTCCCCGGACAGGGGATTGGGACACTGAAGCTTTCTTT.

This clonotype appeared many times. The V and J genes are TRBV6-2 or TRBV6-3 and TRBJ1-2, with D unresolved. Per the germline V gene, CDR1 is MNHEY and CDR2 is SVGEGT. This CDR3 spans 13 amino acids. V was cut by 0 bases and J by 8 bases, with 10 bases left in between. CDR3 sequence: CASSYSSFAGYTF. The CDR3 DNA sequence: TGTGCCAGCAGTTACTCGTCGTTCGCCGGCTACACCTTC.

This clonotype appeared a few times. The chain recombines TRBV7-2 with TRBJ1-6, with D possibly TRBD1 on 6 matching bases. The V end was cut by 1 base, the J end by 4 bases, with 8 bases between. The CDR3 has 15 residues. The germline V gene encodes CDR1 SGHTA and CDR2 FQGNSA. The DNA of the CDR3 is TGTGCCAGCAGCTTAGACAGGGTTTATAATTCACCCCTCCACTTT. Protein: CASSLDRVYNSPLHF.

This clonotype was recorded a few times. The V call is TRBV6-5, the J call TRBJ1-3, with unresolved D. This CDR3 is built from 16 residues. Between the trimmed V and J ends, which lost 0 bases and 4 bases, there was a span of 13 bases. CDR1 is MNHEY, CDR2 SVGAGI, per germline. As DNA, the CDR3 is TGTGCCAGCAGTTACTCCCCACGACCGGGAGGAAACACCATATATTTT. Translation gives CASSYSPRPGGNTIYF.

This clonotype has just a few counts. The gene calls are TRBV6-2 or TRBV6-3 and TRBJ2-1; D is undetermined. From germline, CDR1 is MNHEY and CDR2 SVGEGT. The CDR3 length is 15 residues. Trimming took 7 bases from V and 7 from J, leaving 20 bases between them. DNA of the CDR3: TGTGCCAGCACCATAGGCGAAGTGACTGGGAATGAGCAGTTCTTC. This encodes CASTIGEVTGNEQFF.